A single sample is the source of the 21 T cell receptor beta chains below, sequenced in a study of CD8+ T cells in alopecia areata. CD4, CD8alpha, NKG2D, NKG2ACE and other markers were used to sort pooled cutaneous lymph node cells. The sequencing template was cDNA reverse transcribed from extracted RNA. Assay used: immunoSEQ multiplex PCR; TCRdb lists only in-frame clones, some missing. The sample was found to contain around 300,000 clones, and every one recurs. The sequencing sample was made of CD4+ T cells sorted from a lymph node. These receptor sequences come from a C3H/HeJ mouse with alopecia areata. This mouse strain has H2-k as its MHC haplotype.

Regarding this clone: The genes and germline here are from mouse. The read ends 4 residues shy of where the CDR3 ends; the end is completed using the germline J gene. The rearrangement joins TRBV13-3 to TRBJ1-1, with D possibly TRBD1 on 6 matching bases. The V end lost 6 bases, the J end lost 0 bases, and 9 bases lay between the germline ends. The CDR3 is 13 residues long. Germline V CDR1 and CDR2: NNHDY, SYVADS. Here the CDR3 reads CASIGTTNTEVFF. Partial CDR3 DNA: TGTGCCAGCATCGGGACAACAAACACA.

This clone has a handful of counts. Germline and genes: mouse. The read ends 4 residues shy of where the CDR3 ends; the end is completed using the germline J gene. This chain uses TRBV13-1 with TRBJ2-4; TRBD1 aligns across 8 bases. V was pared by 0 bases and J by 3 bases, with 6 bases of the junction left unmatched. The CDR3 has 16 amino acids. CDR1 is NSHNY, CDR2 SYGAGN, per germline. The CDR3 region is CASSDVQGARQNTLYF. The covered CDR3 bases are TGTGCCAGCAGTGATGTCCAGGGGGCAAGACAAAAC.

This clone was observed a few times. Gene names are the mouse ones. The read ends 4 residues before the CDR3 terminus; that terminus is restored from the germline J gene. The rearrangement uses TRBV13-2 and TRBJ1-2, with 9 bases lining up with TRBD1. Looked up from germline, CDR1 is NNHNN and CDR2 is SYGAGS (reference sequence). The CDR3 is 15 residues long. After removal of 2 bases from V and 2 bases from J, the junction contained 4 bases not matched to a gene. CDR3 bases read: TGTGCCAGCGGTGAGAGACAGGGGGGGAACTCC. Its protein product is CASGERQGGNS. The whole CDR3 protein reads CASGERQGGNSDYTF.

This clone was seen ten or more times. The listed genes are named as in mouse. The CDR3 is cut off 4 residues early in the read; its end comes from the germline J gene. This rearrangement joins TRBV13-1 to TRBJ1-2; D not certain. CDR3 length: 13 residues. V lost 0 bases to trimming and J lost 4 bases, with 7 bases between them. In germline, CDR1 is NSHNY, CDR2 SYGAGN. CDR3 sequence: CASSDEGFSDYTF. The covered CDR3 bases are TGTGCCAGCAGTGATGAAGGGTTCTCC.

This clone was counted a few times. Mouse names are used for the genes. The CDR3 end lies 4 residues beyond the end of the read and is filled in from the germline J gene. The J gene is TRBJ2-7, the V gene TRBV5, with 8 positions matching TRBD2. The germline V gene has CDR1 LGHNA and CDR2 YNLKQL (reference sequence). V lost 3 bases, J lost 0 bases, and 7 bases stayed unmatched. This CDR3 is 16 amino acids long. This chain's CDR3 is CASSHPGGSSSYEQYF. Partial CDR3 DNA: TGTGCCAGCAGCCATCCTGGGGGGTCCAGCTCCTAT.

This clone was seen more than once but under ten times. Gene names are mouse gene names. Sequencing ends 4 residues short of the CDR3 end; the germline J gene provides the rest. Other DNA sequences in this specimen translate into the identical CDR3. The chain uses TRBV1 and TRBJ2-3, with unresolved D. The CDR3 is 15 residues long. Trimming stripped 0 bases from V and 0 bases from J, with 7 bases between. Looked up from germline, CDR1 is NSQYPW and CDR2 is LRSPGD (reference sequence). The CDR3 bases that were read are TGCACCTGCAGTGCAGAGTCAGCTAGTGCAGAA. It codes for CTCSAESASAE. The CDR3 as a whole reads CTCSAESASAETLYF.

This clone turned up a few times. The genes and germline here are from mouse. CDR3: CASSTTGGADAETLYF. The sequenced part of the CDR3 DNA is TGTGCCAGCAGTACGACAGGGGGCGCTGATGCAGAA. This chain uses TRBV19 with TRBJ2-3, with 10 bases aligning to TRBD1. The missing CDR3 end, 4 residues past where the read stops, is filled in from the germline J gene. This CDR3 comprises 16 residues. Per the germline V gene, CDR1 is FNHDT and CDR2 is SITEND (reference sequence). The V segment lost 3 bases and the J segment 2 bases; nucleotides outside the gene matches: 6.

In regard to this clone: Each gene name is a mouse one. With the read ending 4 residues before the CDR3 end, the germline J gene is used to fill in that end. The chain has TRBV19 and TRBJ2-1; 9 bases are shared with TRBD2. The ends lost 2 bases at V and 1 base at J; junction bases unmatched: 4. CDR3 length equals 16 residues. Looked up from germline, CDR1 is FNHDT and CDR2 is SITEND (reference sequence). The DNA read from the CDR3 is TGTGCCAGCAGTATCACTACTGGGGGGAACTATGCT. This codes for CASSITTGGNYA. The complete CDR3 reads CASSITTGGNYAEQFF.

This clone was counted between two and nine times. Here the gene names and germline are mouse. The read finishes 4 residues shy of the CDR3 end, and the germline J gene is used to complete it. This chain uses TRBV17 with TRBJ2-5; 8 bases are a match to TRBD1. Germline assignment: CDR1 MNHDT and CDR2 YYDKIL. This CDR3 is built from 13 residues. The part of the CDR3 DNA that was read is TGTGCTAGCAGGGCTCAGGGGGCCGAC. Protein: CASRAQGAD. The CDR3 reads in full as CASRAQGADTQYF.

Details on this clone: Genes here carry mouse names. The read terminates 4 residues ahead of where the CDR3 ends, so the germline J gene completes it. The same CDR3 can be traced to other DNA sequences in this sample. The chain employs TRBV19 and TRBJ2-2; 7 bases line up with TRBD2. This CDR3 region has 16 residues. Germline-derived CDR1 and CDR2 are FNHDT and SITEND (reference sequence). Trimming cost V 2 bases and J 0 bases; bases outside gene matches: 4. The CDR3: CASSIAWGSNTGQLYF. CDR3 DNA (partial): TGTGCCAGCAGTATCGCCTGGGGGTCAAACACCGGG. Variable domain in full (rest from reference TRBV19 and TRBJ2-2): GGIITQTPKFLIGQEGQKLTLKCQQNFNHDTMYWYRQDSGKGLRLIYYSITENDLQKGDLSEGYDASREKKSSFSLTVTSAQKNEMAVFLCASSIAWGSNTGQLYFGEGSKLTVL.

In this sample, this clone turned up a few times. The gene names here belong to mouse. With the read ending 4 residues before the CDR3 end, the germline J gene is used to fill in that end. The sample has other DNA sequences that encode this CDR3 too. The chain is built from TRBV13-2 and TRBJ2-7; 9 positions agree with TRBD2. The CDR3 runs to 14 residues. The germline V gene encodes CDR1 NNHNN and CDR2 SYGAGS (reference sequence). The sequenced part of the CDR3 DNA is TGTGCCAGCGGTGATGGCTGGGGGGGGTAT. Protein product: CASGDGWGGY. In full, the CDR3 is CASGDGWGGYEQYF.

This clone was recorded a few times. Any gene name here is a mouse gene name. Incomplete CDR3 DNA: TGTGCCAGCAGTGATGTGCAGGGCTATGCT. It yields the protein CASSDVQGYA. The CDR3 as a whole reads CASSDVQGYAEQFF. This rearrangement joins TRBV13-1 to TRBJ2-1, with D perhaps matching TRBD1 (5 bases). The CDR3 is cut off 4 residues early in the read; its end comes from the germline J gene. This CDR3 is 14 amino acids long. The germline CDR1 and CDR2 sequences are NSHNY and SYGAGN. V was trimmed by 0 bases and J by 3 bases, leaving 7 bases between them.

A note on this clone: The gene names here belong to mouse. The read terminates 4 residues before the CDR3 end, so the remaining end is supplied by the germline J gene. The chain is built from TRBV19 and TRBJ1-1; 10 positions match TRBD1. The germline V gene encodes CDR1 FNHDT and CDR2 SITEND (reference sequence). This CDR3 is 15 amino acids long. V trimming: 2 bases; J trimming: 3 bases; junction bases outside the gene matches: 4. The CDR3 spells CASSIPGTGDTEVFF. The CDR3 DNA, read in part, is TGTGCCAGCAGTATCCCTGGGACAGGGGACACA.

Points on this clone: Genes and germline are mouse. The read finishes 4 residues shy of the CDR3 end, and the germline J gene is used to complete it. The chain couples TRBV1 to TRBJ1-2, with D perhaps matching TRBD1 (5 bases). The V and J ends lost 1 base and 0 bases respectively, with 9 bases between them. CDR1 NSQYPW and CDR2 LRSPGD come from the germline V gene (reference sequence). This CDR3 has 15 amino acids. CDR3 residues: CTCSAGQHANSDYTF. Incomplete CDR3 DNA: TGCACCTGCAGTGCAGGACAGCATGCAAACTCC. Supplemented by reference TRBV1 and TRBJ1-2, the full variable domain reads VTLLEQNPRWRLVPRGQAVNLRCILKNSQYPWMSWYQQDLQKQLQWLFTLRSPGDKEVKSLPGADYLATRVTDTELRLQVANMSQGRTLYCTCSAGQHANSDYTFGSGTRLLVI.

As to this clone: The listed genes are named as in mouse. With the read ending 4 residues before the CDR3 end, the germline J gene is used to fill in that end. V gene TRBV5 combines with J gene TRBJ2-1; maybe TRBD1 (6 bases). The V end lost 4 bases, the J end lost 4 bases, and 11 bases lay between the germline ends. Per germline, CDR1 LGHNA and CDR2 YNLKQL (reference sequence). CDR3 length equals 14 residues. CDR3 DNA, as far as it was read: TGTGCCAGCAGCCCCCACAGGGATTATGCT. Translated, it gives CASSPHRDYA. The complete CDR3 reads CASSPHRDYAEQFF.

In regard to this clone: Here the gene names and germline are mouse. The CDR3 spells CASSAGQGAGQLYF. The covered CDR3 bases are TGTGCCAGCAGTGCGGGACAGGGGGCCGGG. V gene TRBV13-1 combines with J gene TRBJ2-2; the match to TRBD1 covers 11 bases. The sequenced fragment ends 4 residues before the CDR3 boundary, so the rest is inferred from the germline J gene. This CDR3 has 14 amino acids. The J segment lost 6 bases and the V segment lost 3 bases, leaving 1 base of the junction unmatched. Germline V gene sequence: CDR1 NSHNY, CDR2 SYGAGN.

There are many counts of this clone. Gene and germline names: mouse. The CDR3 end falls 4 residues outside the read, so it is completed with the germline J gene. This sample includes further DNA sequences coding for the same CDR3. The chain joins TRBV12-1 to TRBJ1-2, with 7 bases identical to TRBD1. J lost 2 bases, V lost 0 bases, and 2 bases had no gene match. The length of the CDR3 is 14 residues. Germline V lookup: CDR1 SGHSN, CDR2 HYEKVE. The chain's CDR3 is CASSLPGQNSDYTF. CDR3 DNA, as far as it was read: TGTGCCAGCTCTCTCCCGGGACAGAACTCC.

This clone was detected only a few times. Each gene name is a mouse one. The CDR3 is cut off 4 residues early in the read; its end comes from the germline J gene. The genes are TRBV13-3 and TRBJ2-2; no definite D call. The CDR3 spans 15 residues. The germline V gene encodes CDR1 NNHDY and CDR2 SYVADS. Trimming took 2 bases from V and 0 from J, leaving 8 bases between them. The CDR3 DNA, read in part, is TGTGCCAGCAGTGAAACGACAACAAACACCGGG. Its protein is CASSETTTNTG. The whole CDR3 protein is CASSETTTNTGQLYF. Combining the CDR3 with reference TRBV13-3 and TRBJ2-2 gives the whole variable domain EAAVTQSPRSKVAVTGGKVTLSCHQTNNHDYMYWYRQDTGHGLRLIHYSYVADSTEKGDIPDGYKASRPSQENFSLILELASLSQTAVYFCASSETTTNTGQLYFGEGSKLTVL.

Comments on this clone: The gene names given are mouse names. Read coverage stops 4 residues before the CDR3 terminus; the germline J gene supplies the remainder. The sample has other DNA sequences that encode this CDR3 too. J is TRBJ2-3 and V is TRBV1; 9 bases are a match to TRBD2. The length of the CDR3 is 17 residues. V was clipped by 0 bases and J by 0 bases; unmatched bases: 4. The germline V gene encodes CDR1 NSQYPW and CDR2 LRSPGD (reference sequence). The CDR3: CTCSADLGGSSAETLYF. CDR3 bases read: TGCACCTGCAGTGCAGATCTGGGGGGGAGTAGTGCAGAA.

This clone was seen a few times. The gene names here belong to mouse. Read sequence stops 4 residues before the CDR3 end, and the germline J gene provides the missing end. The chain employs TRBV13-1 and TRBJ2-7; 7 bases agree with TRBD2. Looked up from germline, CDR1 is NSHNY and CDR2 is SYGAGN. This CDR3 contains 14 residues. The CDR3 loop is CASSDAWGKYEQYF. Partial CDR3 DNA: TGTGCCAGCAGTGATGCCTGGGGGAAATAT.

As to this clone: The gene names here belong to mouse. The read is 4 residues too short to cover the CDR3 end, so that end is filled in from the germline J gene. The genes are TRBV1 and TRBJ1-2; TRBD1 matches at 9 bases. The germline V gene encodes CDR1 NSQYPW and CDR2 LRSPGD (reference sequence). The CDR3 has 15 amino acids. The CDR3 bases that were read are TGCACCTGCAGTGCAGTAACAGGGGGCGCGACC. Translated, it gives CTCSAVTGGAT. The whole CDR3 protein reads CTCSAVTGGATDYTF.